The entry below gives a single T cell receptor (beta chain) sequence along with its context. This sample was taken from a study of blood T cell repertoires in COVID-19. Study as a whole: Samples came from the United States, Italy and Spain, spanning acute and convalescent COVID-19. T cells, B-cell-depleted T cells, or PBMCs supplied cDNA or gDNA.

Germline V lookup: CDR1 SGHNT, CDR2 YYREEE (reference sequence). The CDR3 loop spans 14 amino acids. The V and J ends lost 3 bases and 5 bases, in that order; junction bases with no gene match: 5. Per the original methods: Reference gene primer amplification in the assay estimated nucleated cell counts. TCRdb's copy holds only in-frame clones and misses some; the assay was immunoSEQ multiplex PCR. Clone size and V and J calls were adopted from that table, with D and trimming inferred from the DNA. In the table there are over 200,000 clones, around nine tenths of which are singletons. Material for sequencing was peripheral blood. The sequence derives from a man in his forties who had recovered from COVID-19. The chain uses TRBV5-4 and TRBJ1-2; the match to TRBD1 covers 9 bases. CDR3 sequence: CASSSKTGGYGYTF. The CDR3 DNA is TGTGCCAGCAGCTCTAAGACAGGGGGGTATGGCTACACCTTC.